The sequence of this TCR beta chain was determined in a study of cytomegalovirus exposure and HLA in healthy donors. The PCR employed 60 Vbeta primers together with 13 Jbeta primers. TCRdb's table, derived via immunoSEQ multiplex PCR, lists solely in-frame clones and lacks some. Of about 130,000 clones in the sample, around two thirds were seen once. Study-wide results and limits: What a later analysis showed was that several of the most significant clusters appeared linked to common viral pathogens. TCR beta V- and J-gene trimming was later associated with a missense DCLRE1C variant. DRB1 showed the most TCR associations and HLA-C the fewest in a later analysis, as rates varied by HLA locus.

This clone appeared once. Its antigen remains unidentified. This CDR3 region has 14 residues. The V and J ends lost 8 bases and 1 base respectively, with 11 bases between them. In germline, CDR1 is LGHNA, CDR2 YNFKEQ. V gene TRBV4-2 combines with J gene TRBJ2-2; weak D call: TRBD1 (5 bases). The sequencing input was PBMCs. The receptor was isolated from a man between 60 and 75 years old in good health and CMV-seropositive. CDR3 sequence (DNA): TGTGCCAGCGGAAGGGGTAAGAACACCGGGGAGCTGTTTTTT. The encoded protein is CASGRGKNTGELFF.